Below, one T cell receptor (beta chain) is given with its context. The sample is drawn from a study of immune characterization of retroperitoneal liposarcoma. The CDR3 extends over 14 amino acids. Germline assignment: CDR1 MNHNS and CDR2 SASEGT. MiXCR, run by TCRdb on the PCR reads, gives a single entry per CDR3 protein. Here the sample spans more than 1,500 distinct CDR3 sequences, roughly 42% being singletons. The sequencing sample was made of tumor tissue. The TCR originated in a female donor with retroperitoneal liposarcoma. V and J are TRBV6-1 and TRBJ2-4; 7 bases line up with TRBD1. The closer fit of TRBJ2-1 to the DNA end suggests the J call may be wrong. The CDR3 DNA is TGTGCCAGCAGTTTAGGGACAGTCTACAATGAGCAGTTCTTC. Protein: CASSLGTVYNEQFF.